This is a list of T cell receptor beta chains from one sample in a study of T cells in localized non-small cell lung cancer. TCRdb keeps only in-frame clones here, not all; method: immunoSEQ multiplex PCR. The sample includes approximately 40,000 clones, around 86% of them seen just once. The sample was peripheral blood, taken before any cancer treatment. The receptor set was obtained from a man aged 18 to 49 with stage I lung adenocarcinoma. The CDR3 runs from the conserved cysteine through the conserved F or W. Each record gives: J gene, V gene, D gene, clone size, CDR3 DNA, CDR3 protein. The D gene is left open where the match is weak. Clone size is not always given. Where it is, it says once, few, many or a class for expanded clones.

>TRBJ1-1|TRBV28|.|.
TGTGCCAGCAGTTTGAGGGCAGCAGAAGCTTTCTTT
CASSLRAAEAFF
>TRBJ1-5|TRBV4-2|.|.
TGTGCCAGCAGCCAAGGGGGAGGGGAGGAGCAGCCCCAGCATTTT
CASSQGGGEEQPQHF
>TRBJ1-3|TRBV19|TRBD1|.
TGTGCCAGCATGCCGGGACAGGGTCGAAACACCATATATTTT
CASMPGQGRNTIYF
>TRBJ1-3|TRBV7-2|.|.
TGTGCCAGCAGCCCAATGACAGGCTCTGGAAACACCATATATTTT
CASSPMTGSGNTIYF
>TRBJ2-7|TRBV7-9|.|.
TGTGCCAGCAGCCCCTCGACTGAATCCTACGAGCAGTACTTC
CASSPSTESYEQYF
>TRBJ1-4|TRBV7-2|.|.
TGTGCCAGCAGCTTACCTGGCACGCTAAGGCATGAAAAACTGTTTTTT
CASSLPGTLRHEKLFF
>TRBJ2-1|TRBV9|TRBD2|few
TGTGCCAGCAGCGTAGGGACCTTGACTAGCGGGGGGGCCGGTGAGCAGTTCTTC
CASSVGTLTSGGAGEQFF
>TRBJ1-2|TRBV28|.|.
TGTGCCAGCAGTAGTACCGGGAAGCGGGCTTCTGACTACACCTTC
CASSSTGKRASDYTF
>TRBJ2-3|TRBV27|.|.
TGTGCCAGCAGGCGCACAGGGCCTAGCACAGATACGCAGTATTTT
CASRRTGPSTDTQYF
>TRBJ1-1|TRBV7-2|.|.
TGTGCCGGTGGGGTCCGCCCCACTGAAGCTTTCTTT
CAGGVRPTEAFF
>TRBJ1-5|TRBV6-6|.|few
TGTGCCAGCAGTCAGGGTGGTCAGCCCCAGCATTTT
CASSQGGQPQHF
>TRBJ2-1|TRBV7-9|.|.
TGTGCCAGCAGCGAGGGAGGGGGAGCTTACAATGAGCAGTTCTTC
CASSEGGGAYNEQFF
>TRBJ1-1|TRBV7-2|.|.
TGTGCCAGCAGCTTAAAGGTGGGGGGCTATGTTGAAGCTTTCTTT
CASSLKVGGYVEAFF
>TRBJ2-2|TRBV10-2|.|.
TGCGCCAGCACCACCCGGGGGGAGCTGTTTTTT
CASTTRGELFF
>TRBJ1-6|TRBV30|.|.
TGTGCCTGGAGGGTAGGAGTTAGAGGACCCCTCCACTTT
CAWRVGVRGPLHF
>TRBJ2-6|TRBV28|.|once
TGTGCCAGCAGTCCGCCGGGCGGGTCTGGGGCCAACGTCCTGACTTTC
CASSPPGGSGANVLTF
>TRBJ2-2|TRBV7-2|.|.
TGTGCCAGCAGCTCTAGAGGGGAGAACACCGGGGAGCTGTTTTTT
CASSSRGENTGELFF
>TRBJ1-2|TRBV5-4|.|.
TGTGCCAGCAGGGGGGAGGGAAAGCTATGGGGCTACACCTTC
CASRGEGKLWGYTF
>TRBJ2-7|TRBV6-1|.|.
TGTGCCAGCACCTCCCTTGGGAGCTCCTACGAGCAGTACTTC
CASTSLGSSYEQYF
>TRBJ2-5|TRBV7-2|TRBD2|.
TGTGCCAGCAGCTTAGCGCTGAGACTAGCGGGGGGGCAAGAGACCCAGTACTTC
CASSLALRLAGGQETQYF
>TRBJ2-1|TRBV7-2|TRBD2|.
TGTGCCAGCAGCTTAGAACGGGGGGGCCGCAATGAGCAGTTCTTC
CASSLERGGRNEQFF
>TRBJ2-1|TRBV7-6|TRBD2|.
TGTGCCAGCATGGATACGGGGGGTAGCTCCTACAATGAGCAGTTCTTC
CASMDTGGSSYNEQFF
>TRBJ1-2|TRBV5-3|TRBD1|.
TGTGCCAGAAGCTTGGATCAAACCGGGACAGACTATGGCTACACCTTC
CARSLDQTGTDYGYTF
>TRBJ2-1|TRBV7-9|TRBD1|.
TGTGCCAGCAGCTATACCCCTAGGACAGGGACGCATGAGCAGTTCTTC
CASSYTPRTGTHEQFF
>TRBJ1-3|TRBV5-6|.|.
TGTGCCAGCAGCGCATTCGGGGGATCTGGAAACACCATATATTTT
CASSAFGGSGNTIYF
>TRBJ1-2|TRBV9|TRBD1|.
TGTGCCAGCAGCGGGGACAGTTCCCAATATGGCTACACCTTC
CASSGDSSQYGYTF
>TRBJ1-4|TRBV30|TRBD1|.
TGTGCCTGGAGTGTACAGGGGGCCGAAAAACTGTTTTTT
CAWSVQGAEKLFF
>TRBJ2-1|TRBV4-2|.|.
TGTGCCAGCAGCCAAGGCAGAAACAATGAGCAGTTCTTC
CASSQGRNNEQFF
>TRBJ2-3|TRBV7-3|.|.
TGTGCCAGCAGCTTCCGTGAGGGGACAGATACGCAGTATTTT
CASSFREGTDTQYF
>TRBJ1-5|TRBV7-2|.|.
TGTGCCAGCAGCTTAGACGGGTATTGGAGCAATCAGCCCCAGCATTTT
CASSLDGYWSNQPQHF
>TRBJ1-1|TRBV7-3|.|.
TGTGCCAGCAGCTTAGGGGGGGCCACTGAAGCTTTCTTT
CASSLGGATEAFF
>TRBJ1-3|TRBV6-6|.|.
TGTGCCAGCAGTTACTTTTCGGGACCGGGAAACACCATATATTTT
CASSYFSGPGNTIYF
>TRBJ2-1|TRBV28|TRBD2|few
TGTGCCAGCAGTTCATTCTTCACTAGCGGGGGAGGGAATGAGCAGTTCTTC
CASSSFFTSGGGNEQFF
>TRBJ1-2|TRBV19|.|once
TGTGCCAGTAGTATACTTCCAGCCCCAAACTATGGCTACACCTTC
CASSILPAPNYGYTF
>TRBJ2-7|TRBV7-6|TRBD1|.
TGTGCCAGCAGCGTGGACAGGGGTCCCTACGAGCAGTACTTC
CASSVDRGPYEQYF
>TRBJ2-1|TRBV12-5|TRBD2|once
TGTGCTAGTGGTTTGGTAATCGGGTTAGCGGGGACATACAATGAGCAGTTCTTC
CASGLVIGLAGTYNEQFF
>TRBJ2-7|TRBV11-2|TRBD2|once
TGTGCCAGCAGCCCTACTAGCGGGGGATCCTACGAGCAGTACTTC
CASSPTSGGSYEQYF
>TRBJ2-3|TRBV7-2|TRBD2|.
TGTGCCAGCAGCTTTTCGGGAGGGAGGGGCACAGATACGCAGTATTTT
CASSFSGGRGTDTQYF
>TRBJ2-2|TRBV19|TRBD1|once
TGTGCCAGTAGTAATGAGGTTTGGGGACAGGGGGCGAACACCGGGGAGCTGTTTTTT
CASSNEVWGQGANTGELFF
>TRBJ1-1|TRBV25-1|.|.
TGTGCCAGCAGTGATGGTGTAGGTAAGGGGAAGAACACTGAAGCTTTCTTT
CASSDGVGKGKNTEAFF
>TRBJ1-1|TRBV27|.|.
TGTGCCAGCAGTCCCGGCCTAGACACTGAAGCTTTCTTT
CASSPGLDTEAFF
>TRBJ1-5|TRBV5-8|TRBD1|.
TGTGCCAGCAGCCCCGGGACAGGGGTGAATCAGCCCCAGCATTTT
CASSPGTGVNQPQHF
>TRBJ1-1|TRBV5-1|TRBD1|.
TGCGCCAGCAGCCTCCTACCCCAGGGGGCGAGTACTGAAGCTTTCTTT
CASSLLPQGASTEAFF
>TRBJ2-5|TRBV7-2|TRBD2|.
TGTGCCAGCAGCTTAGGACGTAGCGGGGGGGCAAGTATCCAGTACTTC
CASSLGRSGGASIQYF
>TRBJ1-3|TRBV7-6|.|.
TGTGCCAGCAGCTCGACAGACAGCTCTGGAAACACCATATATTTT
CASSSTDSSGNTIYF
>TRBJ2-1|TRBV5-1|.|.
TGCGCCAGCAGCTTGGCCGGGCCCAGGGGAGACAATGAGCAGTTCTTC
CASSLAGPRGDNEQFF
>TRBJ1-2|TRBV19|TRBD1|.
TGTGCCAGTAGTTCTAGGGGGCCCGGCTATGGCTACACCTTC
CASSSRGPGYGYTF
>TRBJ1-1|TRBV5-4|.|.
TGTGCCAGCAGCTTGGTGCAGGAATCCTCTATTAATTTT
CASSLVQESSINF
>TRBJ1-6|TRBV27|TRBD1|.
TGTGCCAGCGGCCGGGACAGGGTTGGTAATTCACCCCTCCACTTT
CASGRDRVGNSPLHF
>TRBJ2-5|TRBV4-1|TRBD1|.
TGCGCCAGCAGCCAATGGACAGGGGGCGAAGAGACCCAGTACTTC
CASSQWTGGEETQYF
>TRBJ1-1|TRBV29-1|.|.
TGCAGCGTTGTCGGGACCGGTTACACTGAAGCTTTCTTT
CSVVGTGYTEAFF
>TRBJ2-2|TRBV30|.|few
TGTGCCTGGAGTCGATCGAAAGGGGGGGCCGGGGAGCTGTTTTTT
CAWSRSKGGAGELFF
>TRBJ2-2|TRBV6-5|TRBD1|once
TGTGCCAGCAGTCAAGGGACAGCGAACACCGGGGAGCTGTTTTTT
CASSQGTANTGELFF